This T cell receptor beta chain was sequenced for a study of TIL therapy for anti-PD-1-resistant metastatic lung cancer. In the study overall: Half of patients were current or former smokers.

Described time point: pre-treatment sample, taken before nivolumab and TIL therapy. The tumor samples were excised metastases, mostly pleural nodules or supraclavicular lymph nodes. This was the immunoSEQ v3 assay. Here immunoSEQ multiplex PCR was the method, and the copy in TCRdb shows in-frame clones only, minus some. The table has approximately 27,000 clones, approximately 77% seen once. Germline V gene sequence: CDR1 MNHEY, CDR2 SMNVEV (reference sequence). The CDR3 sequence is 13 residues long. V shed 3 bases, J shed 3 bases, and the junction held 1 base outside the gene matches. This sequence originates from a person aged 25-80 years with non-small cell lung cancer. This chain links TRBV27 with TRBJ1-1, with 7 bases that match TRBD1. Here the sequenced sample was tumor tissue, taken at baseline. For the CDR3, the DNA is TGTGCCAGCAGTTTCAGGGGGTACACTGAAGCTTTCTTT. Translated, it gives CASSFRGYTEAFF.